The 10 T cell receptor beta chains given below trace back to one sample, sequenced in a study of cytotoxic CD8 clonotypes in ibrutinib-treated CLL. TCRdb keeps only in-frame clones here, not all; method: immunoSEQ multiplex PCR. The data show around 200,000 clones, roughly 65% seen once. Sequenced here: PBMCs, sampled after 12 months of ibrutinib treatment. The source of these receptors is a human donor with chronic lymphocytic leukemia.

This chain links TRBV6-6 with TRBJ1-2, with 9 bases fitting TRBD1. This CDR3 is 14 amino acids long. Germline CDR1 reads MNHNY; CDR2 reads SVGAGI (reference sequence). Trimming cost V 5 bases and J 4 bases; bases outside gene matches: 5. CDR3: CASSGTGKSYGYTF. The CDR3 bases are TGTGCCAGCAGTGGGACAGGGAAAAGCTATGGCTACACCTTC.

This chain uses TRBV19 with TRBJ1-4; a weak D match, TRBD1 (6 bases). The V end lost 9 bases, the J end lost 8 bases, and 22 bases lay between the germline ends. Per germline, CDR1 LNHDA and CDR2 SQIVND (reference sequence). CDR3 length: 15 residues. The CDR3 protein is CASRDGGNGGEKLFF. CDR3 sequence (DNA): TGTGCCAGCCGGGACGGAGGAAACGGGGGCGAAAAACTGTTTTTT.

The chain combines TRBV30 with TRBJ1-1, with a weak D call TRBD1 (6 bases). Per germline, CDR1 GTSNPN and CDR2 SVGIG (reference sequence). Trimming shortened V by 0 bases and J by 9 bases, and 8 bases separated the two germline ends. The CDR3 has 11 amino acids. CDR3 sequence (DNA): TGTGCCTGGAGTGTAACAGGGAAAGCTTTCTTT. It translates to CAWSVTGKAFF. The complete variable domain, with remaining parts taken from reference TRBV30 and TRBJ1-1, reads SQTIHQWPATLVQPVGSPLSLECTVEGTSNPNLYWYRQAAGRGLQLLFYSVGIGQISSEVPQNLSASRPQDRQFILSSKKLLLSDSGFYLCAWSVTGKAFFGQGTRLTVV.

This rearrangement joins TRBV5-6 to TRBJ2-4, with D possibly TRBD2 on 5 matching bases. Germline CDR1 reads SGHDT; CDR2 reads YYEEEE. Trimming shortened V by 6 bases and J by 7 bases, and 14 bases separated the two germline ends. This CDR3 is built from 13 residues. The CDR3 protein is CASTFNPGNIQYF. The CDR3 nucleotides read TGTGCCAGCACCTTCAACCCGGGGAACATTCAGTACTTC.

The rearrangement joins TRBV30 to TRBJ1-3, with 12 bases identical to TRBD1. The germline V gene encodes CDR1 GTSNPN and CDR2 SVGIG (reference sequence). CDR3 length: 16 amino acids. With V trimmed by 2 bases and J by 1 base, 3 bases remained unmatched. The CDR3, as DNA: TGTGCCTGGAGTACGGGACAGGGGGCTTCTGGAAACACCATATATTTT. Translating gives CAWSTGQGASGNTIYF.

The chain recombines TRBV7-8 with TRBJ2-5, with 11 positions matching TRBD2. From germline, CDR1 is SGHVS and CDR2 FQNEAQ. V shed 3 bases, J shed 0 bases, and the junction held 6 bases outside the gene matches. The CDR3 runs to 17 residues. The CDR3 bases are TGTGCCAGCAGCTTCCTGACTAGCGGGACGTACCAAGAGACCCAGTACTTC. Translation gives CASSFLTSGTYQETQYF. The entire variable domain, with the rest obtained from reference TRBV7-8 and TRBJ2-5, is as follows: GAGVSQSPRYKVAKRGQDVALRCDPISGHVSLFWYQQALGQGPEFLTYFQNEAQLDKSGLPSDRFFAERPEGSVSTLKIQRTQQEDSAVYLCASSFLTSGTYQETQYFGPGTRLLVL.

This clone was counted only a few times. The gene calls are TRBV7-8 and TRBJ1-5; 9 nucleotides align to TRBD1. CDR3 length equals 16 residues. Germline CDR1 reads SGHVS; CDR2 reads FQNEAQ. Losses at the gene ends were 5 bases for V and 0 bases for J; bases not matched to a gene: 5. The CDR3 sequence: CASSAGQGYSNQPQHF. The CDR3 coding sequence is TGTGCCAGCAGCGCCGGACAGGGGTATAGCAATCAGCCCCAGCATTTT.

V usage is TRBV6-5 and J usage is TRBJ2-7; D may be TRBD1 (5 bases). Between the trimmed V and J ends, which lost 0 bases and 5 bases, there was a span of 8 bases. The CDR3 consists of 13 residues. CDR1 is MNHEY, CDR2 SVGAGI, per germline. The CDR3 is CASSYSGVHEQYF. The CDR3 DNA reads as TGTGCCAGCAGTTACTCAGGGGTCCACGAGCAGTACTTC.

This clone has just a few counts. The chain employs TRBV5-1 and TRBJ2-7, with D hard to call. Germline assignment: CDR1 SGHRS and CDR2 YFSETQ. Trimming stripped 6 bases from V and 0 bases from J, with 13 bases between. This CDR3 spans 14 amino acids. Here the CDR3 DNA reads TGCGCCAGCAACCCTGACTTAAGCTCCTACGAGCAGTACTTC. Translating it yields CASNPDLSSYEQYF.

The chain joins TRBV27 to TRBJ2-5; the D gene is possibly TRBD2 (6 bases). Trimming removed 6 bases from V and 1 base from J, with 21 bases in between. Germline V gives CDR1 MNHEY, CDR2 SMNVEV (reference sequence). The CDR3 spans 17 residues. The CDR3 DNA is TGTGCCAGCAGCTTACTGGGAGGAACCCGGCCCCAAGAGACCCAGTACTTC. It encodes CASSLLGGTRPQETQYF.